This T cell receptor (beta chain) came from a study of graft-versus-host responses after intestinal transplantation. Overall study: Each recipient received anti-thymocyte globulin induction, then tacrolimus and steroids for around three years. Overall study findings and caveats: Recipient bone marrow held GvH clones, some seen earlier in ileum or blood. Peak circulating GvH clone levels tracked with early post-transplant HvG declines.

Points on this clone: Its antigen remains unknown. One junction end does not reproduce the germline sequence, and a read error may be involved.

TCRdb keeps only in-frame clones here, not all; method: immunoSEQ multiplex PCR. Among under 130,000 clones listed, roughly 93% were seen once. The length of the CDR3 is 14 residues. CDR1 and CDR2 (germline): SGDLS, YYNGEE. The chain employs TRBV9 and TRBJ2-7; 8 bases are shared with TRBD1. The starting material was unstimulated CD8+ T cells sorted from spleen or lymph node cells, obtained before intestinal transplant. The receptor's source is a human donor who received an intestinal transplant. Written as DNA, the CDR3 is TGTGCCAGCAGCGGGGCAGGGGGCTCCAACGAGCAGTACTTC. Translation: CASSGAGGSNEQYF.